This record looks at one TCR beta chain sequence and its context. The sample originates from a study of T cells in Graves' hyperthyroidism and ophthalmopathy. V shed 0 bases, J shed 6 bases, and the junction held 1 base outside the gene matches. The CDR3 totals 15 residues. CDR1 SGDLS and CDR2 YYNGEE come from the germline V gene. TCR beta CDR3 region amplification was performed from RNA transcripts. A first-round RT-PCR of the TCR CDR3 used the HTBI primer set. TCRdb reanalysed the multiplex PCR reads using MiXCR and keeps one entry per CDR3 protein. The table includes hundreds of thousands of distinct CDR3 sequences, under 25% detected once. Using more than 8 ml of fresh peripheral blood, PBMCs were prepared.

This receptor was obtained from a man aged 30 to 45 with Graves' ophthalmopathy. The chain recombines TRBV9 with TRBJ2-4, with 12 bases that match TRBD1. The sequenced material came from blood. CDR3 in amino acids: CASSVGGQGANIQYF. CDR3 coding DNA: TGTGCCAGCAGCGTAGGGGGACAGGGGGCAAACATTCAGTACTTC.